The following is a TCR beta chain sequence with its context. This sample stems from a study of lymphopenia after photon versus proton radiotherapy. Profiled with immunoSEQ multiplex PCR; TCRdb holds only in-frame clones, not every one. The sample has fewer than 45,000 clones, 85% to 90% seen once. This CDR3 has 16 amino acids. Trimming took 5 bases from V and 4 from J; bases not matched to a gene: 12. Germline V lookup: CDR1 MNHEY, CDR2 SMNVEV (reference sequence). The material was peripheral blood, obtained from a patient treated with proton-based radiotherapy. This chain joins TRBV27 and TRBJ1-2; 8 bases fit TRBD1. This sequence originates from a woman between 65 and 79 years old with pancreatic cancer. Some clones in this sample may be carry-over from other donors' samples. In nucleotides, the CDR3 is TGTGCCAGCAGTACGGGGAACAGGGGGTTTAGCTATGGCTACACCTTC. It codes for CASSTGNRGFSYGYTF.